The 28 T cell receptor beta chains given below trace back to one sample, sequenced in a study of T cell changes during pregnancy in multiple sclerosis (dated by TCRdb to between 2018 and 2021). Library method: the immunoSEQ multiplex PCR assay. The immuneACCESS repertoire file appears here via TCRdb, limited to in-frame rearrangements. These files lack a portion of the clones; in checked studies, under half of the deficit traces to unresolved V genes, and the cause of the others is not known. For this sample the table gives roughly 70,000 clones, of which over 75% were detected only once. The leading ten clones occupy about 1.5% of the sample. The material sequenced was peripheral blood, taken in the third trimester of pregnancy. Source of these receptors: a female donor with multiple sclerosis, enrolled in a pregnancy study.

The V gene is TRBV6-6, the J gene TRBJ2-5, with D possibly TRBD2 on 6 matching bases. V lost 6 bases, J lost 0 bases, and 11 bases lay in between. The CDR3 covers 14 residues. Germline CDR1 is MNHNY and CDR2 is SVGAGI (reference sequence). The CDR3 bases are TGTGCCAGCAGGACGGGGGTGGACCAAGAGACCCAGTACTTC. Translating gives CASRTGVDQETQYF.

The chain has TRBV13 and TRBJ2-3; D perhaps matches TRBD1 (5 bases). The CDR3 loop spans 12 amino acids. The ends were cut back, 5 bases at V and 6 bases at J, with 9 bases in the middle. Germline CDR1 reads PRHDT; CDR2 reads FYEKMQ (reference sequence). The CDR3 spells CASSPRQDTQYF. The CDR3 DNA is TGTGCCAGCAGCCCCCGACAGGATACGCAGTATTTT. Complete variable domain (other parts from reference TRBV13 and TRBJ2-3): AAGVIQSPRHLIKEKRETATLKCYPIPRHDTVYWYQQGPGQDPQFLISFYEKMQSDKGSIPDRFSAQQFSDYHSELNMSSLELGDSALYFCASSPRQDTQYFGPGTRLTVL.

The chain employs TRBV7-8 and TRBJ1-2; D is possibly TRBD1 (6 bases). Trimming pared 5 bases from V and 2 bases from J, leaving 12 bases between. The CDR3 is made up of 14 amino acids. CDR1 is SGHVS and CDR2 is FQNEAQ in the germline V gene. The CDR3 DNA is TGTGCCAGCAGCCCTAACAGGGAGAACTATGGCTACACCTTC. It yields the protein CASSPNRENYGYTF.

This chain joins TRBV6-5 and TRBJ1-1; D is possibly TRBD1 (5 bases). V was pared by 6 bases and J by 5 bases, with 13 bases between. Germline values: CDR1 MNHEY, CDR2 SVGAGI. The CDR3 is 13 amino acids. CDR3 DNA sequence: TGTGCCAGCAGACATAGGGCAGGGACTGAAGCTTTCTTT. Translated: CASRHRAGTEAFF.

V gene TRBV19 combines with J gene TRBJ2-7, with TRBD1 matching over 10 bases. J lost 4 bases, V lost 10 bases, and 4 bases had no gene match. Germline V gene sequence: CDR1 LNHDA, CDR2 SQIVND (reference sequence). The CDR3 totals 12 residues. The CDR3 nucleotides are TGTGCCACCTCGGGACAGGGGTACGAGCAGTACTTC. It is translated as CATSGQGYEQYF.

The chain links TRBV27 to TRBJ2-3; TRBD2 matches 10 bases. CDR3 length equals 17 residues. From germline, CDR1 is MNHEY and CDR2 SMNVEV (reference sequence). V shed 6 bases, J shed 7 bases, and the junction held 16 bases outside the gene matches. In nucleotides, the CDR3 is TGTGCCAGCAGAATTGCCCTAGCGGGGGCTCTTTCCCATACGCAGTATTTT. Its translation: CASRIALAGALSHTQYF.

V and J are TRBV7-2 and TRBJ2-2, with a possible D match to TRBD1 (6 bases). This CDR3 is 15 amino acids long. Germline V gene sequence: CDR1 SGHTA, CDR2 FQGNSA. The V end was cut by 1 base, the J end by 7 bases, with 13 bases between. This chain's CDR3 is CASSLDPPGVGELFF. The CDR3 nucleotides are TGTGCCAGCAGCTTAGACCCACCAGGGGTCGGGGAGCTGTTTTTT.

This clone has only one observation. This rearrangement joins TRBV30 to TRBJ2-7; a weak D match, TRBD2 (6 bases). Germline values: CDR1 GTSNPN, CDR2 SVGIG (reference sequence). Trimming cost V 3 bases and J 0 bases, with 18 bases left between them. The CDR3 contains 16 residues. CDR3 sequence: CAWSTTEGTDSYEQYF. DNA for the CDR3: TGTGCCTGGAGCACCACGGAGGGGACTGACTCCTACGAGCAGTACTTC.

The rearrangement uses TRBV5-1 and TRBJ2-7; 8 nucleotides align to TRBD2. Germline V gene lookup returns CDR1 SGHRS and CDR2 YFSETQ. Trimming took 0 bases from V and 4 from J; bases not matched to a gene: 9. CDR3 length equals 16 residues. The CDR3 nucleotides read TGCGCCAGCAGCTTGGCCTCAGCGGGAGCGGGGTACGAGCAGTACTTC. This encodes CASSLASAGAGYEQYF.

The chain links TRBV7-8 to TRBJ2-7, with TRBD2 as a possible D gene (6 bases). This CDR3 spans 14 amino acids. V lost 6 bases, J lost 2 bases, and 14 bases lay in between. Germline V lookup: CDR1 SGHVS, CDR2 FQNEAQ. CDR3 protein: CASRRSREAYEQYF. In DNA, the CDR3 is TGTGCCAGCAGAAGGTCGAGGGAGGCCTACGAGCAGTACTTC.

This sequence joins TRBV6-5 and TRBJ1-1, with D perhaps TRBD1 (5 bases). CDR1 and CDR2 from the germline V gene are MNHEY and SVGAGI. V lost 6 bases and J lost 1, with 12 bases in between. The CDR3 length is 14 residues. In DNA form, the CDR3 reads TGTGCCAGCAGCGGACACACCGGGAACACTGAAGCTTTCTTT. It is translated as CASSGHTGNTEAFF.

The chain joins TRBV11-1 to TRBJ2-3; 10 bases agree with TRBD1. This CDR3 region has 16 residues. The J segment lost 1 base and the V segment lost 5 bases, leaving 6 bases of the junction unmatched. CDR1 is SGHAT and CDR2 is FQDESV in the germline V gene (reference sequence). The CDR3 region is CASSLGQGSGTDTQYF. The CDR3 DNA is TGTGCCAGCAGCCTGGGACAGGGGTCAGGCACAGATACGCAGTATTTT.

Only one count was recorded for this clone. The V call is TRBV4-2, the J call TRBJ2-7; 10 positions match TRBD2. The CDR3 covers 15 residues. J was trimmed by 3 bases and V by 4 bases; bases with no gene match: 6. Germline V gene data show CDR1 as LGHNA and CDR2 as YNFKEQ. CDR3 sequence reads: CASSLLLAGNYEQYF. The CDR3 DNA reads TGTGCCAGCAGCCTCCTACTAGCGGGGAACTACGAGCAGTACTTC.

The V call is TRBV19, the J call TRBJ2-2; TRBD2 matches 8 bases. Germline trimming cut 6 bases from V and 1 base from J; bases unmatched to any gene: 4. The CDR3 consists of 15 residues. Germline V lookup: CDR1 LNHDA, CDR2 SQIVND (reference sequence). The CDR3 loop is CASRTSGGNTGELFF. The CDR3 nucleotides read TGTGCCAGTAGAACAAGCGGGGGGAACACCGGGGAGCTGTTTTTT.

This clone was seen only a few times. The chain recombines TRBV18 with TRBJ1-2, with D unclear. This CDR3 has 15 residues. Trimming shortened V by 2 bases and J by 4 bases, and 14 bases separated the two germline ends. Germline CDR1 KGHSH, CDR2 LQKENI. CDR3 sequence reads: CASSPLASSIYGYTF. CDR3 bases: TGTGCCAGCTCACCATTAGCTAGCAGCATCTATGGCTACACCTTC.

This chain connects TRBV18 to TRBJ2-7; D is perhaps TRBD2 (5 bases). CDR1 and CDR2 (germline): KGHSH, LQKENI. V lost 6 bases and J 2 bases, leaving 11 bases between the germline ends. The CDR3 loop spans 13 amino acids. CDR3 loop: CASSRRDTYEQYF. CDR3 DNA: TGTGCCAGCTCCCGACGGGATACCTACGAGCAGTACTTC. Full variable domain (rest looked up from reference TRBV18 and TRBJ2-7): NAGVMQNPRHLVRRRGQEARLRCSPMKGHSHVYWYRQLPEEGLKFMVYLQKENIIDESGMPKERFSAEFPKEGPSILRIQQVVRGDSAAYFCASSRRDTYEQYFGPGTRLTVT.

The chain couples TRBV29-1 to TRBJ2-5; tentatively, D is TRBD2 (5 bases). CDR3 size: 13 residues. The V end was cut by 0 bases, the J end by 4 bases, with 9 bases between. Germline V gene lookup returns CDR1 SQVTM and CDR2 ANQGSEA. CDR3 bases: TGCAGCGTTGAAGATATCGGGATAGAGACCCAGTACTTC. Its protein product is CSVEDIGIETQYF.

V gene TRBV4-1 combines with J gene TRBJ2-7; TRBD1 matches 9 bases. The CDR3 is 15 amino acids. Germline CDR1 MGHRA, CDR2 YSYEKL. V dropped 2 bases and J dropped 3; count of bases not matched to a gene: 5. The CDR3 DNA reads TGCGCCAGCAGCCAAAATCAGGGACAGGGCTACGAGCAGTACTTC. Translating it yields CASSQNQGQGYEQYF.

V is TRBV19 and J is TRBJ1-2; D remains ambiguous. V was cut by 5 bases and J by 5 bases, with 15 bases left in between. This CDR3 contains 14 residues. Germline CDR1 and CDR2: LNHDA and SQIVND (reference sequence). The CDR3 reads CASSFISSQYGYTF. The CDR3 nucleotides read TGTGCCAGTAGTTTTATATCCAGTCAGTATGGCTACACCTTC.

The chain is built from TRBV9 and TRBJ2-6; D unclear. The CDR3 covers 19 residues. CDR1 SGDLS and CDR2 YYNGEE come from the germline V gene. V lost 2 bases to trimming and J lost 0 bases, with 18 bases between them. The CDR3 DNA reads as TGTGCCAGCAGCGTTTCCGCTTCCGTACCGAGCTCTGGGGCCAACGTCCTGACTTTC. Its protein is CASSVSASVPSSGANVLTF.

DNA of the CDR3: TGTGCCAGCAGTTTATCGACAGGGAGCACAGATACGCAGTATTTT. The encoded protein is CASSLSTGSTDTQYF. The gene calls are TRBV27 and TRBJ2-3; 7 bases are shared with TRBD1. Germline V gene sequence: CDR1 MNHEY, CDR2 SMNVEV (reference sequence). Trimming cost V 0 bases and J 0 bases; bases outside gene matches: 0. The CDR3 is 15 residues long.

This chain links TRBV7-8 with TRBJ2-7, with a weak D call TRBD2 (6 bases). CDR3 length: 13 residues. Germline V gene data show CDR1 as SGHVS and CDR2 as FQNEAQ. With 5 bases removed from V and 0 bases from J, the gap between germline ends came to 8 bases. CDR3 sequence reads: CASSIGSSYEQYF. In nucleotides, the CDR3 is TGTGCCAGCAGCATCGGGAGCTCCTACGAGCAGTACTTC.

This sequence joins TRBV6-4 and TRBJ2-1; D possibly corresponds to TRBD1 (5 bases). The ends were cut back, 0 bases at V and 6 bases at J, with 15 bases in the middle. This CDR3 has 16 residues. Germline lookup yields CDR1 MRHNA and CDR2 SNTAGT. The CDR3 reads CASSDSGRGGGNEQFF. Written as DNA, the CDR3 is TGTGCCAGCAGTGACTCGGGAAGGGGTGGCGGCAATGAGCAGTTCTTC.

The V and J genes are TRBV7-2 and TRBJ1-2; no reliable D call. This CDR3 comprises 14 residues. Germline V lookup: CDR1 SGHTA, CDR2 FQGNSA. With 5 bases removed from V and 8 bases from J, the gap between germline ends came to 18 bases. As DNA, the CDR3 is TGTGCCAGCAGCGTACGTTTCGGGGAAGGAGGCTACACCTTC. Translating it yields CASSVRFGEGGYTF.

The V gene is TRBV27, the J gene TRBJ2-1; 12 bases agree with TRBD2. The CDR3 is made up of 14 amino acids. Unmatched junction bases numbered 5, after V lost 5 bases and J lost 9 bases. CDR1 is MNHEY, CDR2 SMNVEV, per germline (reference sequence). The CDR3: CASSRLAGDPEQFF. In DNA, the CDR3 is TGTGCCAGCAGTCGACTAGCGGGAGACCCTGAGCAGTTCTTC.

The chain couples TRBV29-1 to TRBJ1-2; TRBD1 matches at 7 bases. The J segment lost 5 bases and the V segment lost 3 bases, leaving 6 bases of the junction unmatched. The length of the CDR3 is 13 residues. Germline V gene data show CDR1 as SQVTM and CDR2 as ANQGSEA. CDR3 sequence reads: CSVDTGAVYGYTF. The CDR3, as DNA: TGCAGCGTTGACACAGGGGCTGTATATGGCTACACCTTC.

The gene calls are TRBV30 and TRBJ2-1, with D possibly TRBD2 on 6 matching bases. Germline values: CDR1 GTSNPN, CDR2 SVGIG (reference sequence). The V and J ends lost 1 base and 10 bases respectively, with 8 bases between them. The CDR3 runs to 11 residues. The CDR3 DNA follows: TGTGCCTGGAGTGGTGGGGGGGAGCAGTTCTTC. This encodes CAWSGGGEQFF. Full variable domain (remainder filled in from reference TRBV30 and TRBJ2-1): SQTIHQWPATLVQPVGSPLSLECTVEGTSNPNLYWYRQAAGRGLQLLFYSVGIGQISSEVPQNLSASRPQDRQFILSSKKLLLSDSGFYLCAWSGGGEQFFGPGTRLTVL.

V and J are TRBV7-9 and TRBJ2-1, with TRBD2 identical over 8 bases. From germline, CDR1 is SEHNR and CDR2 FQNEAQ (reference sequence). V trimming: 0 bases; J trimming: 10 bases; junction bases outside the gene matches: 2. The CDR3 has 13 amino acids. CDR3 nucleotide sequence: TGTGCCAGCAGCTTAGCCCGACTAGCGGAGCAGTTCTTC. It yields the protein CASSLARLAEQFF.